This T cell receptor (beta chain) appears in the sequencing data of a study of HIV-infected patients and healthy controls. Follow-up blood was drawn about 14 weeks, roughly three months, after antiretroviral therapy began. The repertoire came from unfractionated whole blood and reflected all unsorted peripheral T cells. The CDR3 has 12 amino acids. Germline V gene data show CDR1 as SGHVS and CDR2 as FNYEAQ. Trimming left V 5 bases short and J 7 bases short, with 8 bases between. Reverse transcription used 500 to 550 ng RNA and constant-region primers for alpha and beta. Alpha and beta chain libraries were made separately by chain-specific third strand synthesis with multiplexing indices. A single primer pair per chain amplified all rearrangements, with per-molecule barcodes. A single record per CDR3 protein comes from TCRdb applying MiXCR to the 5' RACE reads. The sample has thousands of distinct CDR3 sequences; roughly 7.4% are singletons.

By sample fraction, this clonotype is medium-sized. This material consisted of blood, taken during antiretroviral therapy. V is TRBV7-6 and J is TRBJ2-2; D may match TRBD1 or TRBD2 (5 bases each). This receptor was obtained from an adult with HIV infection. This chain's CDR3 is CASSVGVGELFF. The CDR3 nucleotides read TGTGCCAGCAGCGTGGGGGTCGGGGAGCTGTTTTTT.